The T cell receptor beta chain under discussion was sequenced for a study of T cells in women clearing cervical HPV infection. About this clone itself: The CDR3 end is not reached by the read, which stops 3 residues before it; the germline J gene fills it in.

Germline lookup yields CDR1 MNHEY and CDR2 SVGEGT. V shed 6 bases and J shed 2 bases, with 4 bases lying between them. The CDR3 is 11 residues long. Data came from immunoSEQ multiplex PCR; TCRdb stores just in-frame clones and leaves some out. The sample has under 50,000 clones. The chain carries TRBV6-2 or TRBV6-3 and TRBJ1-2, with D unresolved. Sequencing was done on a sample of blood buffy coat. The sequence derives from a woman between 18 and 69 years old with a cervical HPV16 infection that either progressed to CIN3+ or cleared (not recorded which). CDR3: CASRSNYGYTF. Incomplete CDR3 DNA: TGTGCCAGCAGATCGAACTATGGC.